This TCR beta chain derives from a study of blood T cell repertoires in COVID-19. Looking at the study overall: Italy, Spain and the United States were the sources of the convalescent and acute COVID-19 samples.

Sequencing used immunoSEQ multiplex PCR; TCRdb keeps in-frame clones, though not all of them. The sample holds about 670,000 clones; 85% to 90% are singletons and the top ten take about 0.24%. CDR1 and CDR2 (germline): KGHDR, SFDVKD. There are 12 residues in the CDR3. V lost 4 bases, J lost 16 bases, and 4 bases stayed unmatched. This receptor was obtained from a woman in her late teens or twenties with acute or convalescent COVID-19. Sequencing was done on a sample of peripheral blood. The chain uses TRBV24-1 and TRBJ2-4; the match to TRBD2 covers 12 bases. CDR3 nucleotides: TGTGCCACCAGTGACCTAGCGGGGGGGTCCTACTTC. Amino acids: CATSDLAGGSYF.